This T cell receptor beta chain was retrieved from a study of cytomegalovirus exposure and HLA in healthy donors. As for the study in general: One earlier analysis, a look at 180 million or so T cells, found fewer than 140 million unique TCR beta sequences. There were a few hundred genotyped donors. Of these, roughly 80% fell in the genetic ancestry cluster associated with self-reported Caucasian donors.

Of note for this clone: Its antigen is as yet unknown.

The study's findings and limits: Analyzed later, most CMV-associated TCR beta chains appeared HLA-restricted. CMV serostatus was the sole immune exposure data available.

60 Vbeta and 13 Jbeta primers were used in PCR. The repertoire was sequenced with immunoSEQ multiplex PCR; TCRdb's copy has only in-frame clones and lacks some. Of approximately 210,000 clones in the sample, around 80% were seen once. This TCR was recovered from a woman aged 40 to 49 in good health and CMV-seronegative. Source material: PBMCs.

The CDR3, as DNA: TGTGCCAGCAGTATAATCAGGACAGGGGGCGCCTATGGCTACACCTTC. Protein product: CASSIIRTGGAYGYTF. The chain has TRBV27 and TRBJ1-2; 11 nucleotides line up with TRBD1. V lost 5 bases and J lost 4; bases outside the gene matches: 9. There are 16 residues in the CDR3. Germline CDR1 is MNHEY and CDR2 is SMNVEV (reference sequence).